Shown below are 5 T cell receptor beta chains from a single sample sequenced in a study of T-cell memory formation after mild COVID-19. TCRdb independently ran MiXCR on the 5' RACE reads; one entry per CDR3 protein. The sample carries hundreds of thousands of distinct CDR3 sequences, roughly 24% recorded once. Source material: PBMCs or a T cell subset sorted from them (not recorded which). These receptors were collected from an adult woman who had mild COVID-19 (a few samples of this study predate the infection). Cell type and time point are not known.

This clonotype was seen a few times. The V call is TRBV5-1, the J call TRBJ2-1; D may correspond to TRBD1 or TRBD2 (7 bases each). The ends were cut back, 4 bases at V and 3 bases at J, with 23 bases in the middle. CDR1 is SGHRS and CDR2 is YFSETQ in the germline V gene. The CDR3 sequence is 18 residues long. CDR3 sequence reads: CASSPSLSRGGFYNEQFF. For the CDR3, the DNA is TGCGCCAGCAGCCCGTCCCTTAGCAGGGGGGGTTTCTACAATGAGCAGTTCTTC.

J is TRBJ2-2 and V is TRBV2; 7 nucleotides align to TRBD1. Germline-derived CDR1 and CDR2 are SNHLY and FYNNEI. This CDR3 comprises 13 residues. Losses at the gene ends were 7 bases for V and 2 bases for J; bases not matched to a gene: 1. The CDR3 DNA is TGTGCCAGCAACAGGGGAAACACCGGGGAGCTGTTTTTT. Encoded protein: CASNRGNTGELFF.

In its sample, this clonotype was seen once. It is likely a read error, because the conserved phenylalanine at the end of the CDR3 is missing. The chain has TRBV4-2 and TRBJ2-7, with 10 bases matching TRBD1. CDR3 length: 15 amino acids. CDR1 is LGHNA and CDR2 is YNFKEQ in the germline V gene. V shed 3 bases and J 6 bases; nucleotides not matched to a gene: 8. CDR3 sequence: CASSHSDRGLGEQYL. In DNA, the CDR3 is TGTGCCAGCAGCCATAGCGACAGGGGGCTAGGCGAGCAGTACTTA.

This clonotype showed up many times. This chain links TRBV10-3 with TRBJ2-1; D might be TRBD2 (6 bases). Germline V gives CDR1 ENHRY, CDR2 SYGVKD. V lost 8 bases to trimming and J lost 5 bases, with 13 bases between them. The CDR3 has 13 residues. The CDR3 loop is CAIGHGGDNEQFF. The CDR3 DNA sequence: TGTGCCATCGGACACGGAGGGGACAATGAGCAGTTCTTC.

V is TRBV9 and J is TRBJ2-3, with 7 bases that match TRBD2. The CDR3 contains 16 residues. Trimming took 0 bases from V and 5 from J; bases not matched to a gene: 9. Germline loops: CDR1 SGDLS, CDR2 YYNGEE. The CDR3 coding sequence is TGTGCCAGCAGCGTAGCCCCAACGGGCGGGGGAGATACGCAGTATTTT. This codes for CASSVAPTGGGDTQYF.